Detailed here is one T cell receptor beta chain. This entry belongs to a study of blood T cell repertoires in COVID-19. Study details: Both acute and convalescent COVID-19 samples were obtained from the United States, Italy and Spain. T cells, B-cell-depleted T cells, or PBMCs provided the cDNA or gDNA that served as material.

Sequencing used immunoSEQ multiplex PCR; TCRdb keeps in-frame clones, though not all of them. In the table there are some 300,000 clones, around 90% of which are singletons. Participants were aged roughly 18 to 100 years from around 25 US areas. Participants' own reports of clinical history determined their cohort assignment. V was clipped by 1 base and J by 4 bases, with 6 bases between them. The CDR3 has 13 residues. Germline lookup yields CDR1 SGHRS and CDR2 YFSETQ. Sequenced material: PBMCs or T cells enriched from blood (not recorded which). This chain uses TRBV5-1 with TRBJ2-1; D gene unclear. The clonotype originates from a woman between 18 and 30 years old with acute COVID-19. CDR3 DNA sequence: TGCGCCAGCAGCTTGACAGATTACAATGAGCAGTTCTTC. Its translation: CASSLTDYNEQFF.